Listed here are 21 T cell receptor beta chains from one sample, sequenced in a study of cytomegalovirus exposure and HLA in healthy donors. PCR employed 60 Vbeta and 13 Jbeta primers. Clones were sequenced by immunoSEQ multiplex PCR, and TCRdb holds only the in-frame ones, with some missing. This table holds around 140,000 clones, about 80% found once. The sequencing input was PBMCs. The receptors stem from a man aged 40-49 years in good health and CMV-seronegative.

V and J are TRBV18 and TRBJ1-5, with TRBD1 matching over 8 bases. With 3 bases clipped from V and 2 bases from J, the junction kept 9 bases outside the gene matches. Germline V gene lookup returns CDR1 KGHSH and CDR2 LQKENI. The CDR3 is made up of 17 amino acids. The CDR3 here is CASSPETGVGGNQPQHF. For the CDR3, the DNA is TGTGCCAGCTCACCCGAGACAGGGGTGGGGGGCAATCAGCCCCAGCATTTT.

The chain couples TRBV27 to TRBJ2-4, with D unresolved. With 3 bases removed from V and 0 bases from J, the gap between germline ends came to 6 bases. The germline gives CDR1 MNHEY, CDR2 SMNVEV (reference sequence). The CDR3 has 14 residues. This CDR3 reads CASSLTIAKNIQYF. DNA of the CDR3: TGTGCCAGCAGTTTGACAATAGCCAAAAACATTCAGTACTTC.

This clone was seen a few times. The chain is built from TRBV5-8 and TRBJ1-5; 7 positions agree with TRBD1. The junction had 11 bases not matched to a gene; V was cut back by 4 bases and J by 4 bases. Germline V gene lookup returns CDR1 SGHTS and CDR2 YDEGEE. This CDR3 region has 16 residues. DNA of the CDR3: TGTGCCAGCAGCAGATACCAGGGGGTCGGGAATCAGCCCCAGCATTTT. Amino acids: CASSRYQGVGNQPQHF.

This chain joins TRBV7-2 and TRBJ2-3; D gene ambiguous. V was shortened by 2 bases and J by 0 bases, with 9 bases between the two germline ends. Germline CDR1 reads SGHTA; CDR2 reads FQGNSA. This CDR3 contains 15 residues. The DNA for the CDR3 is TGTGCCAGCAGCTTACTTGCGGAGAGCACAGATACGCAGTATTTT. This translates into CASSLLAESTDTQYF.

This clone was detected ten times or more. The chain's CDR3 is CASNGVSDTEAFF. In DNA, the CDR3 is TGTGCCAGCAACGGGGTGTCAGACACTGAAGCTTTCTTT. The V gene is TRBV2, the J gene TRBJ1-1; D not resolved. V was clipped by 7 bases and J by 3 bases, with 12 bases between them. The germline V gene encodes CDR1 SNHLY and CDR2 FYNNEI. CDR3 size: 13 residues. Full variable domain (remainder filled in from reference TRBV2 and TRBJ1-1): EPEVTQTPSHQVTQMGQEVILRCVPISNHLYFYWYRQILGQKVEFLVSFYNNEISEKSEIFDDQFSVERPDGSNFTLKIRSTKLEDSAMYFCASNGVSDTEAFFGQGTRLTVV.

This chain links TRBV28 with TRBJ1-6; D possibly corresponds to TRBD1 (6 bases). This CDR3 region has 16 residues. The V gene's germline CDR1 is MDHEN and CDR2 SYDVKM. Trimming shortened V by 5 bases and J by 5 bases, and 16 bases separated the two germline ends. The CDR3 DNA reads as TGTGCCAGCAGTCGCATTCAGGGGCTCCATAATTCACCCCTCCACTTT. Its protein is CASSRIQGLHNSPLHF.

The chain has TRBV6-1 and TRBJ2-7; D is possibly TRBD2 (5 bases). V dropped 7 bases and J dropped 3 bases, with 7 bases sitting between them. In germline, CDR1 is MNHNS, CDR2 SASEGT. The CDR3 runs 11 residues. CDR3 coding DNA: TGTGCCAGCAACCGGGGCTACGAGCAGTACTTC. It encodes CASNRGYEQYF.

This sequence joins TRBV25-1 and TRBJ1-1; D uncertain. Per germline, CDR1 MGHDK and CDR2 SYGVNS. Between the trimmed V and J ends, which lost 3 bases and 4 bases, there was a span of 15 bases. The CDR3 extends over 15 amino acids. CDR3 nucleotides: TGTGCCAGCAGTGATAGCCTTCTCGGATCCACTGAAGCTTTCTTT. Translated: CASSDSLLGSTEAFF.

The CDR3, as DNA: TGTGCCTGGAGTGTACCCAGGTCCGGGATGAACACTGAAGCTTTCTTT. Its translation: CAWSVPRSGMNTEAFF. The V gene is TRBV30, the J gene TRBJ1-1; no definite D call. Germline-derived CDR1 and CDR2 are GTSNPN and SVGIG (reference sequence). This CDR3 is 16 amino acids long. V gave up 0 bases and J gave up 0 bases, with 14 bases separating them.

V and J are TRBV29-1 and TRBJ2-2, with a weak D call TRBD1 (6 bases). The CDR3 spans 13 residues. Looked up from germline, CDR1 is SQVTM and CDR2 is ANQGSEA. With 3 bases removed from V and 1 base from J, the gap between germline ends came to 6 bases. In DNA form, the CDR3 reads TGCAGCGTTGACAGGGGGAACACCGGGGAGCTGTTTTTT. Translated, it gives CSVDRGNTGELFF.

The chain recombines TRBV30 with TRBJ1-3, with 7 bases aligning to TRBD1. J gave up 2 bases and V 8 bases, and 3 bases lay outside the gene matches. Germline V gene lookup returns CDR1 GTSNPN and CDR2 SVGIG (reference sequence). The CDR3 loop spans 12 amino acids. The CDR3 protein is CARGTAGNTIYF. CDR3 DNA sequence: TGTGCCAGGGGGACAGCTGGAAACACCATATATTTT.

This clone appeared once. As DNA, the CDR3 is TGTGCCAGCAGTGAAGTGAGTCCGAATCAGCCCCAGCATTTT. Its protein product is CASSEVSPNQPQHF. The rearrangement joins TRBV6-1 to TRBJ1-5; D unclear. Germline CDR1 MNHNS, CDR2 SASEGT. This CDR3 contains 14 residues. Between the trimmed V and J ends, which lost 1 base and 4 bases, there was a span of 8 bases.

The chain recombines TRBV7-2 with TRBJ2-2, with D tentatively TRBD1 (5 bases). The germline V gene encodes CDR1 SGHTA and CDR2 FQGNSA. The CDR3 is made up of 16 amino acids. V lost 1 base, J lost 1 base, and 10 bases lay in between. Here the CDR3 DNA reads TGTGCCAGCAGCTTAGTTCCAGGGCTGAACACCGGGGAGCTGTTTTTT. Translated, it gives CASSLVPGLNTGELFF.

The chain carries TRBV19 and TRBJ1-5, with D tentatively TRBD1 (5 bases). The length of the CDR3 is 13 residues. The V gene lost 4 bases and the J gene lost 5 bases, with 9 bases spanning the gap. The germline V gene has CDR1 LNHDA and CDR2 SQIVND (reference sequence). Written as DNA, the CDR3 is TGTGCCAGTAGTAGCCCAGGGTATCAGCCCCAGCATTTT. Residues: CASSSPGYQPQHF.

This chain connects TRBV6-5 to TRBJ2-5; 8 positions match TRBD1. Germline V gives CDR1 MNHEY, CDR2 SVGAGI. The CDR3 sequence is 14 residues long. The V gene end was trimmed by 2 bases and the J gene end by 4 bases; junction bases not matched to a gene: 3. In nucleotides, the CDR3 is TGTGCCAGCAGTTACGCAGGGGGCGCAGAGACCCAGTACTTC. As protein: CASSYAGGAETQYF.

The gene calls are TRBV18 and TRBJ1-1; 8 bases fit TRBD1. V shed 4 bases, J shed 1 base, and the junction held 5 bases outside the gene matches. Germline lookup yields CDR1 KGHSH and CDR2 LQKENI. The CDR3 runs to 15 residues. The CDR3 protein is CASSLGTGGNTEAFF. The DNA for the CDR3 is TGTGCCAGCTCACTGGGGACAGGTGGGAACACTGAAGCTTTCTTT.

This clone appeared once. V and J are TRBV25-1 and TRBJ2-5, with 10 bases matching TRBD2. CDR1 and CDR2 from the germline V gene are MGHDK and SYGVNS. The V segment lost 3 bases and the J segment 11 bases; nucleotides outside the gene matches: 6. The CDR3 covers 13 residues. CDR3: CASSDSGGREQYF. Written as DNA, the CDR3 is TGTGCCAGCAGTGATAGCGGGGGGCGAGAGCAGTACTTC.

This rearrangement joins TRBV7-9 to TRBJ1-1; TRBD1 might be the D (6 bases). This CDR3 comprises 14 residues. Germline values: CDR1 SEHNR, CDR2 FQNEAQ (reference sequence). V lost 2 bases and J 4 bases, leaving 11 bases between the germline ends. CDR3 in amino acids: CASSLQGSSTEAFF. The CDR3 DNA sequence: TGTGCCAGCAGCTTACAGGGGTCTAGCACTGAAGCTTTCTTT.

The rearrangement links TRBV6-5 to TRBJ2-3; 10 nucleotides agree with TRBD2. Germline V lookup: CDR1 MNHEY, CDR2 SVGAGI. Trimming cost V 5 bases and J 4 bases; bases outside gene matches: 6. The CDR3 consists of 15 residues. CDR3 DNA sequence: TGTGCCAGCAGTGCTACTAGCGGGGTCGCAGATACGCAGTATTTT. Amino acids: CASSATSGVADTQYF.

This clone was seen once. The chain uses TRBV5-1 and TRBJ1-1; D remains unclear. From germline, CDR1 is SGHRS and CDR2 YFSETQ. V shed 0 bases and J shed 2 bases, with 8 bases lying between them. This CDR3 has 14 amino acids. DNA for the CDR3: TGCGCCAGCAGCTTGGACAGCTCAAACACTGAAGCTTTCTTT. It yields the protein CASSLDSSNTEAFF.

The chain employs TRBV6-6 and TRBJ2-7; 8 bases agree with TRBD1. CDR1 is MNHNY, CDR2 SVGAGI, per germline (reference sequence). The CDR3 is 12 amino acids. V lost 9 bases and J lost 3; bases outside the gene matches: 4. The CDR3 protein is CASRTGRYEQYF. The CDR3 DNA reads as TGTGCCAGTCGGACAGGGCGCTACGAGCAGTACTTC.